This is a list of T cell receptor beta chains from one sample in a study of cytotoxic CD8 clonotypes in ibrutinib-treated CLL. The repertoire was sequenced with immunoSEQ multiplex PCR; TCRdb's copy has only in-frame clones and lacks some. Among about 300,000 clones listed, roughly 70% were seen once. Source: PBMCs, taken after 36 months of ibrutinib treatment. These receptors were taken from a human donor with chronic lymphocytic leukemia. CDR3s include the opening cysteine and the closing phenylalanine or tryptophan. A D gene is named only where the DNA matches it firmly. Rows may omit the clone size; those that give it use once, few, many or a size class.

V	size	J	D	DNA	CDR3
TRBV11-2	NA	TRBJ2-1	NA	TGTGCCAGCAGCTTAGCGCACAGGTCCGGTCGTGAGCAGTTCTTC	CASSLAHRSGREQFF
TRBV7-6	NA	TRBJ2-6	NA	TGTGCCAGCAGCTCCCCCGGAGGTCGCAGCTCTGGGGCCAACGTCCTGACTTTC	CASSSPGGRSSGANVLTF
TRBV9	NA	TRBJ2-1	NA	TGTGCCAGCAGCGTAGAGGAGGGCCGCTCCTACAATGAGCAGTTCTTC	CASSVEEGRSYNEQFF
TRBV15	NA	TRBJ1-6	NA	TGTGCCACCAGCAGAGACGCCGTGACCTCACCCCTCCACTTT	CATSRDAVTSPLHF
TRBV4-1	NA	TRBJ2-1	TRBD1	TGCGCCAGCAGCCAAGCAGGGGGCCCGAACAATGAGCAGTTCTTC	CASSQAGGPNNEQFF
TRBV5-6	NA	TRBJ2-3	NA	TGTGCCAGCAGCCCGCTGGTCCAAATGGCAGATACGCAGTATTTT	CASSPLVQMADTQYF
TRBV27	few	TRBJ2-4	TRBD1	TGTGCCAGCAGCACCCGACAGGGTTCCAAAAACATTCAGTACTTC	CASSTRQGSKNIQYF
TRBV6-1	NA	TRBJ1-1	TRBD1	TGTGCCAGCACCGAAAGTGTCACAGGGGTAACTGAAGCTTTCTTT	CASTESVTGVTEAFF
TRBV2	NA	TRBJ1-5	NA	TGTGCCAGCAGTATAGGGGATAGCAATCAGCCCCAGCATTTT	CASSIGDSNQPQHF
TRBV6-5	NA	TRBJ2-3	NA	TGTGCCAGCAGTGCGGTAGGGGATACGCAGTATTTT	CASSAVGDTQYF
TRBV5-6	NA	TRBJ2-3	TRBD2	TGTGCCAGCAGCCCGGTTCCACGACTAGCGGGAGAAACAGATACGCAGTATTTT	CASSPVPRLAGETDTQYF
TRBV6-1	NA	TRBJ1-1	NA	TGTGCCGTCCACCCCAGGGGAGCGGGGACTGAAGCTTTCTTT	CAVHPRGAGTEAFF
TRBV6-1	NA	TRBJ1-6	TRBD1	TGTGCCAGCAGGGGAGACAGGGGCTCTAATTCACCCCTCCACTTT	CASRGDRGSNSPLHF
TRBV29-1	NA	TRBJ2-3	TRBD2	TGCAGCGCCGCAGCGGGGACTAGCACAGATACGCAGTATTTT	CSAAAGTSTDTQYF
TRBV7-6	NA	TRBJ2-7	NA	TGTGCCAGCACCCTGGAGAGAGGGCCATACGAGCAGTACTTC	CASTLERGPYEQYF
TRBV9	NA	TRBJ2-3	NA	TGTGCCAGCAGCGTAGTGCGCACAGATACGCAGTATTTT	CASSVVRTDTQYF